This TCR beta chain stems from a study of blood T cell repertoires in COVID-19. Study context: T cells, B-cell-depleted T cells, or PBMCs provided the cDNA or gDNA that served as material.

Germline values: CDR1 LNHDA, CDR2 SQIVND (reference sequence). The CDR3 runs 14 residues. V lost 6 bases to trimming and J lost 3 bases, with 12 bases between them. In the original analysis: Nucleated cell counts were estimated from reference gene primer amplification. Sequencing used immunoSEQ multiplex PCR; TCRdb keeps in-frame clones, though not all of them. Clone size and V and J calls were adopted from that table, with D and trimming inferred from the DNA. The sample gives 150,000 to 200,000 clones, more than 65% of which show up once; about 5.3% is in the top ten. The chain employs TRBV19 and TRBJ1-5, with a tentative D call TRBD1 (6 bases). The sample was PBMCs or T cells enriched from blood (not recorded which). This sequence originates from a woman aged 40-49 years with acute COVID-19. The CDR3 sequence: CASSLGGHNQPQHF. The CDR3 DNA reads TGTGCCAGTAGCCTCGGGGGGCACAATCAGCCCCAGCATTTT.